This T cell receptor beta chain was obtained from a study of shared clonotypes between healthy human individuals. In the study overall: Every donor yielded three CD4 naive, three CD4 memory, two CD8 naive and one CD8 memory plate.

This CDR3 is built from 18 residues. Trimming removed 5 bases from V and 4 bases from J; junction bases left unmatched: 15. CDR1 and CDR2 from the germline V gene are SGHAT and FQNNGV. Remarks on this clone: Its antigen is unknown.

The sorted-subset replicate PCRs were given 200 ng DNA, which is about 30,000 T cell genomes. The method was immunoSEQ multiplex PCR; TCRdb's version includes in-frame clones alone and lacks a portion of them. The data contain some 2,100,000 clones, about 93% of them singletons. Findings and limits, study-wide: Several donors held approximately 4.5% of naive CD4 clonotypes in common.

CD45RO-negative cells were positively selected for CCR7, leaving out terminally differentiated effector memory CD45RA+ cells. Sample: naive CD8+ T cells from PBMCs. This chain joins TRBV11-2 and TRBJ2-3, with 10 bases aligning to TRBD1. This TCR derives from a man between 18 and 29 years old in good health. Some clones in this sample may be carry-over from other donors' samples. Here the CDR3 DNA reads TGTGCCAGCAGCCCTTACCCTCACCGGGACAGGGGCCCAGATACGCAGTATTTT. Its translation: CASSPYPHRDRGPDTQYF. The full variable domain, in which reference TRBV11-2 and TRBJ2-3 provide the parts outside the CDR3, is EAGVAQSPRYKIIEKRQSVAFWCNPISGHATLYWYQQILGQGPKLLIQFQNNGVVDDSQLPKDRFSAERLKGVDSTLKIQPAKLEDSAVYLCASSPYPHRDRGPDTQYFGPGTRLTVL.